This TCR beta chain appears in the sequencing data of a study of CD8 T cells in Susac syndrome. The authors carried out high-throughput sequencing of TCR beta. They applied it to CD8+ and CD4+ T cells obtained from blood. The multiple sclerosis controls, all treatment-naive patients, had relapsing-remitting disease that was stable or active. Both CD4+ and CD8+ T cells were negatively isolated, and TEMRA cells underwent FACS enrichment. A quantity of about 0.5 to 1 ug RNA underwent reverse transcription using random hexamers. With immunoSEQ multiplex PCR, TCR beta CDR3 was amplified across 54 Vbeta and 13 Jbeta. TCRdb independently ran MiXCR on the immunoSEQ multiplex PCR reads; one entry per CDR3 protein. The repertoire holds just over 300,000 distinct CDR3 sequences, with about 91% as singletons. A single count supports this clonotype. Germline V CDR1 and CDR2: GTSNPN, SVGIG (reference sequence). J gave up 7 bases and V 2 bases, and 3 bases lay outside the gene matches. CDR3 length: 14 residues.

Material: CD4+ T cells from PBMCs. This sequence joins TRBV30 and TRBJ1-5, with TRBD1 identical over 12 bases. The receptor was derived from a human donor with multiple sclerosis. The CDR3 sequence is CAWSPGQGAQPQHF. As DNA, the CDR3 is TGTGCCTGGAGTCCGGGACAGGGGGCACAGCCCCAGCATTTT.